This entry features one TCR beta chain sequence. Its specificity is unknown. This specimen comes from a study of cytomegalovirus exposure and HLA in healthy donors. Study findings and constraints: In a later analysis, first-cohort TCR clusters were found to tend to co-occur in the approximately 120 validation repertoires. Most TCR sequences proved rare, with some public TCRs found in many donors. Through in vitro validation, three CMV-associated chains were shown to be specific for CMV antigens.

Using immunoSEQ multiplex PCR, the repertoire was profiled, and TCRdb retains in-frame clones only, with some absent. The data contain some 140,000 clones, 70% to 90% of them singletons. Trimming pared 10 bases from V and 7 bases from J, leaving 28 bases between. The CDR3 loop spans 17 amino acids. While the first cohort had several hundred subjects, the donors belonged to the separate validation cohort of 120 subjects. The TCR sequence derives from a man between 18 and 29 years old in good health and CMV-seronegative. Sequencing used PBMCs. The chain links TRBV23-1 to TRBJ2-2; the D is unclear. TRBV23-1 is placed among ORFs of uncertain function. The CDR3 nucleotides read TGCGCCACCTCCCAACGTTCCCCCAGGAATGTTATCGGGGAGCTGTTTTTT. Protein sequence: CATSQRSPRNVIGELFF.